This T cell receptor beta chain was observed in a study of T cell responses to AZD1222 COVID-19 vaccine. Regarding the study as a whole: Targets within unmutated variant regions were reportedly found for nearly half of spike-specific TCRs.

Second-dose recipients at about 4 or about 12 weeks were treated as one pooled group. This clone was seen a few times. As yet, its antigen is unknown. Repertoires were generated with immunoSEQ multiplex PCR, while TCRdb's copy carries only in-frame clones and drops some. The repertoire consists of about 110,000 clones, with over 75% occurring once and the leading ten covering about 4%. This TCR came from an adult who received the AZD1222 COVID-19 vaccine. Sequenced material: peripheral blood, taken 28 days after the second AZD1222 dose.

Here the CDR3 reads CASSLLSGGAVEQFF. The CDR3 DNA sequence: TGTGCCAGCAGTTTATTGAGCGGGGGGGCAGTTGAGCAGTTCTTC. The chain employs TRBV27 and TRBJ2-1; TRBD2 agrees at 10 bases. Losses at the gene ends were 1 base for V and 9 bases for J; bases not matched to a gene: 6. The CDR3 totals 15 residues. Germline CDR1 is MNHEY and CDR2 is SMNVEV (reference sequence).